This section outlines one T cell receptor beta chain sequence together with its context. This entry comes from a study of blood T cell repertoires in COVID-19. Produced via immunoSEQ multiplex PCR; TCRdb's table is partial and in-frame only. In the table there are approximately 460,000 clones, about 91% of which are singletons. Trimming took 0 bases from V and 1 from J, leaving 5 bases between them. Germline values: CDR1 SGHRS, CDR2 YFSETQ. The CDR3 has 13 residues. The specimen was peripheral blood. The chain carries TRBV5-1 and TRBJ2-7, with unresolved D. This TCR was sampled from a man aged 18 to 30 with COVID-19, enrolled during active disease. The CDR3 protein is CASSLVASYEQYF. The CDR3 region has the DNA TGCGCCAGCAGCTTGGTGGCATCCTACGAGCAGTACTTC. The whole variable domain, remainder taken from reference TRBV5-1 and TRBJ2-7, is KAGVTQTPRYLIKTRGQQVTLSCSPISGHRSVSWYQQTPGQGLQFLFEYFSETQRNKGNFPGRFSGRQFSNSRSEMNVSTLELGDSALYLCASSLVASYEQYFGPGTRLTVT.